This T cell receptor (beta chain) is drawn from a study of CXCR3-negative and CXCR3-positive naive CD8 T cells. The germline V gene has CDR1 SGHTA and CDR2 FQGTGA. This CDR3 comprises 14 residues. Each TRB cDNA library was prepared by 5' RACE (with UMI labels). TCRdb reprocessed the 5' RACE reads; each CDR3 protein has one entry and no DNA is given. This sample lists some 50,000 distinct CDR3 sequences; its ten largest clones have less than 1.6%. With respect to this clonotype: No antigen is known for it.

Study observations and caveats: Naive CXCR3-negative cells resembled naive CXCR3-positive cells in TRBV-TRBJ usage; memory cells differed.

The chain is built from TRBV7-3 and TRBJ2-1; TCRdb's D call of TRBD2 is untestable without DNA. The receptor comes from a human donor in good health. Some clones in this sample may be carry-over from other donors' samples. Sample: naive CXCR3- CD8+ T cells from blood. Subset in this sample: CD45RO-CCR7+CD27+CD95- naive CD8+ T cells lacking CXCR3 (TNR3-). The CDR3 loop is CASGAGGWYNEQFF.